This T cell receptor (beta chain) was sequenced during a study of T cell changes during pregnancy in multiple sclerosis. Some clones are missing from TCRdb's copy, which holds only in-frame ones; the method was immunoSEQ multiplex PCR. There are more than 85,000 clones in the sample; 90% to 95% occur only once, and less than 1.5% lies in the top ten. Sample: peripheral blood, taken in the third trimester of pregnancy. The origin of this receptor is a female donor in good health, enrolled as a control in a pregnancy study.

Written as DNA, the CDR3 is TGTGCCAGCAGCCGAGCGGGTAGCTCCTACAATGAGCAGTTCTTC. It codes for CASSRAGSSYNEQFF. V usage is TRBV7-9 and J usage is TRBJ2-1, with D possibly being TRBD2 (6 bases). Germline V gives CDR1 SEHNR, CDR2 FQNEAQ (reference sequence). CDR3 length: 15 residues. V dropped 5 bases and J dropped 0 bases, with 11 bases sitting between them. Based on the CDR3 plus reference TRBV7-9 and TRBJ2-1, the full variable domain is DTGVSQNPRHKITKRGQNVTFRCDPISEHNRLYWYRQTLGQGPEFLTYFQNEAQLEKSRLLSDRFSAERPKGSFSTLEIQRTEQGDSAMYLCASSRAGSSYNEQFFGPGTRLTVL.